This passage covers 28 T cell receptor beta chains from one sample sequenced in a study of response to subunit inactivated influenza vaccine (dated 2018 in TCRdb). Library construction relied on RT-PCR. Reads for this sample came from an Illumina HiSeq 2500. The public reads were reanalyzed by TCRdb: fastp trimming at Q25, MiXCR alignment, in-frame beta chains only. Rows matching on CDR3 protein sequence are summarized as one entry with the most common DNA and genes. The sample table contains 600,000 to 850,000 distinct CDR3 sequences; only one count was recorded for around 15% of them. 7.5% to 9% of the sample lies in the top ten. This specimen was PBMCs from blood, taken approximately 15 days before vaccination. Every receptor here comes from a man aged 50-60 years who received an inactivated influenza vaccine. Donor details come from another sample of the same person, matched by shared clones.

The CDR3 DNA reads as TGTGCCAGCAGTTACCCCGAGGTGAAGCCCCAGCATTTT. It encodes CASSYPEVKPQHF. The chain uses TRBV6-6 and TRBJ1-5; no definite D call. V lost 2 bases to trimming and J lost 8 bases, with 10 bases between them. The CDR3 runs 13 residues. Germline V gene data show CDR1 as MNHNY and CDR2 as SVGAGI (reference sequence).

This clonotype has more than one count but fewer than ten. The J gene is TRBJ2-3, the V gene TRBV6-1, with D uncertain. Per germline, CDR1 MNHNS and CDR2 SASEGT. The CDR3 totals 14 residues. V lost 6 bases and J 4 bases, leaving 14 bases between the germline ends. The CDR3 coding sequence is TGTGCCAGCAGCGGACGGGCCCGGTCAGATACGCAGTATTTT. Its translation is CASSGRARSDTQYF.

J is TRBJ2-1 and V is TRBV11-2, with TRBD2 matching over 10 bases. Trimming took 4 bases from V and 3 from J; bases not matched to a gene: 6. Germline V lookup: CDR1 SGHAT, CDR2 FQNNGV. This CDR3 is 16 amino acids long. Written as DNA, the CDR3 is TGTGCCAGCAGCTCAACGGGACTAGCGTTCTACAATGAGCAGTTCTTC. Its protein is CASSSTGLAFYNEQFF.

V is TRBV5-1 and J is TRBJ2-2, with TRBD2 identical over 8 bases. The CDR3 is 16 amino acids. V lost 0 bases to trimming and J lost 4 bases; unmatched junction nucleotides: 5. From germline, CDR1 is SGHRS and CDR2 YFSETQ. The CDR3 here is CASSLVSGGITGELFF. CDR3 DNA sequence: TGCGCCAGCAGCTTGGTGTCGGGAGGGATCACCGGGGAGCTGTTTTTT.

There are many counts of this clonotype. The CDR3 sequence is CASQGRASPLHF. DNA of the CDR3: TGTGCCAGCCAGGGGAGGGCTTCACCCCTCCACTTT. This sequence joins TRBV6-2 or TRBV6-3 and TRBJ1-6, with D tentatively TRBD1 (6 bases). Germline CDR1 reads MNHEY; CDR2 reads SVGEGT. Trimming removed 8 bases from V and 9 bases from J, with 11 bases in between. The CDR3 totals 12 residues.

This chain connects TRBV6-5 to TRBJ2-5; 9 nucleotides agree with TRBD2. The CDR3 has 18 amino acids. In germline, CDR1 is MNHEY, CDR2 SVGAGI. V dropped 2 bases and J dropped 4; count of bases not matched to a gene: 14. CDR3 sequence: CASSYDRSGGRGAETQYF. The CDR3, as DNA: TGTGCCAGCAGTTACGATCGTAGCGGGGGCCGGGGGGCAGAGACCCAGTACTTC.

This clonotype was found a few times. The chain has TRBV9 and TRBJ2-3, with TRBD2 matching 10 bases. Germline CDR1 is SGDLS and CDR2 is YYNGEE. Trimming cost V 1 base and J 5 bases; bases outside gene matches: 7. The CDR3 contains 16 residues. The CDR3 DNA sequence: TGTGCCAGCAGCGTATCTAGCGGGGGAGTTGGAGATACGCAGTATTTT. This gives the protein CASSVSSGGVGDTQYF.

The chain employs TRBV5-1 and TRBJ2-3; a weak D match, TRBD2 (6 bases). This CDR3 contains 16 residues. Germline CDR1 and CDR2: SGHRS and YFSETQ. The V end was cut by 0 bases, the J end by 6 bases, with 17 bases between. The CDR3 coding sequence is TGCGCCAGCAGCTTGGCCGACGACGCGGAGGGGGATACGCAGTATTTT. As protein: CASSLADDAEGDTQYF.

Ten or more counts support this clonotype. CDR3: CASSLLAGTTDTQYF. The CDR3 DNA reads TGTGCCAGCAGCTTACTAGCGGGGACCACAGATACGCAGTATTTT. V and J are TRBV7-8 and TRBJ2-3; 9 bases match TRBD2. Germline V lookup: CDR1 SGHVS, CDR2 FQNEAQ. The length of the CDR3 is 15 residues. Trimming removed 2 bases from V and 2 bases from J; junction bases left unmatched: 2.

In nucleotides, the CDR3 is TGTGCCATCAGTAAATTAGCGGGGGAGCCGTTGGAAAGCACAGATACGCAGTATTTT. It specifies CAISKLAGEPLESTDTQYF. V is TRBV10-3 and J is TRBJ2-3; 9 bases are shared with TRBD2. The CDR3 length is 19 residues. Per the germline V gene, CDR1 is ENHRY and CDR2 is SYGVKD. The V segment lost 5 bases and the J segment 0 bases; nucleotides outside the gene matches: 15.

This clonotype occurred a few times. V usage is TRBV5-1 and J usage is TRBJ2-4; D may correspond to TRBD1 or TRBD2 (5 bases each). Germline V gives CDR1 SGHRS, CDR2 YFSETQ. V lost 5 bases, J lost 5 bases, and 11 bases lay in between. This CDR3 has 13 residues. CDR3 sequence: CASSWVGENIQYF. The CDR3 DNA is TGCGCCAGCAGTTGGGTGGGGGAAAACATTCAGTACTTC. The full variable domain, rest sourced from reference TRBV5-1 and TRBJ2-4, is KAGVTQTPRYLIKTRGQQVTLSCSPISGHRSVSWYQQTPGQGLQFLFEYFSETQRNKGNFPGRFSGRQFSNSRSEMNVSTLELGDSALYLCASSWVGENIQYFGAGTRLSVL.

This clonotype was counted a few times. This chain links TRBV7-3 with TRBJ2-1; no definite D call. The CDR3 contains 14 residues. V was shortened by 1 base and J by 9 bases, with 13 bases between the two germline ends. Germline V gene data show CDR1 as SGHTA and CDR2 as FQGTGA. The CDR3 DNA reads as TGTGCCAGCAGCTTAAAGGGTTGGGATGGTGAGCAGTTCTTC. Encoded protein: CASSLKGWDGEQFF.

The chain combines TRBV28 with TRBJ2-2, with TRBD2 as a possible D gene (6 bases). With 3 bases removed from V and 7 bases from J, the gap between germline ends came to 12 bases. This CDR3 is 14 amino acids long. Germline-derived CDR1 and CDR2 are MDHEN and SYDVKM. The CDR3 loop reads CASSFRDSGGELFF. CDR3 DNA: TGTGCCAGCAGTTTCAGGGACTCGGGCGGGGAGCTGTTTTTT.

This clonotype was observed a handful of times. The chain links TRBV5-1 to TRBJ1-4, with no clear D. With 0 bases removed from V and 1 base from J, the gap between germline ends came to 13 bases. The CDR3 is 17 amino acids. The germline V gene encodes CDR1 SGHRS and CDR2 YFSETQ. CDR3 region: CASSLGHSGGTNEKLFF. CDR3 bases: TGCGCCAGCAGCTTGGGGCACTCCGGTGGAACTAATGAAAAACTGTTTTTT.

A few counts support this clonotype. The V gene is TRBV7-2, the J gene TRBJ2-7; D could derive from TRBD1 or TRBD2 (5 bases each). Germline-derived CDR1 and CDR2 are SGHTA and FQGNSA. Trimming took off 5 bases at V and 7 bases at J, with 18 bases between the two ends. The CDR3 contains 14 residues. CDR3 DNA sequence: TGTGCCAGCAGCCCCTGGACATCCGGCGGGGAGCAGTACTTC. Amino acid sequence: CASSPWTSGGEQYF.

This clonotype was seen ten or more times. The V call is TRBV7-9, the J call TRBJ2-1; TRBD1 aligns across 8 bases. The CDR3 contains 16 residues. After removal of 4 bases from V and 1 base from J, the junction contained 6 bases not matched to a gene. CDR1 SEHNR and CDR2 FQNEAQ come from the germline V gene (reference sequence). DNA for the CDR3: TGTGCCAGCAGCTCGATACAGGGGGTATCCTACAATGAGCAGTTCTTC. Its protein product is CASSSIQGVSYNEQFF.

This clonotype was detected a few times. This rearrangement joins TRBV7-2 to TRBJ2-5, with a possible D match to TRBD2 (6 bases). V was pared by 7 bases and J by 1 base, with 10 bases between. The V gene's germline CDR1 is SGHTA and CDR2 FQGNSA. The CDR3 is 13 amino acids. The chain's CDR3 is CASMRGIQETQYF. DNA of the CDR3: TGTGCCAGCATGCGGGGAATCCAAGAGACCCAGTACTTC.

This clonotype occurred many times. The V gene is TRBV29-1, the J gene TRBJ2-1, with D possibly TRBD1 on 5 matching bases. The V gene's germline CDR1 is SQVTM and CDR2 ANQGSEA. The CDR3 contains 14 residues. Trimming took off 4 bases at V and 0 bases at J, with 10 bases between the two ends. The CDR3 here is CSVGVRVSYNEQFF. The CDR3 region has the DNA TGCAGCGTTGGGGTCAGGGTCTCCTACAATGAGCAGTTCTTC.

At least ten counts were recorded for this clonotype. The genes are TRBV29-1 and TRBJ2-7, with TRBD1 matching over 9 bases. V dropped 6 bases and J dropped 6; count of bases not matched to a gene: 12. The CDR3 runs 14 residues. Per germline, CDR1 SQVTM and CDR2 ANQGSEA. The CDR3 protein is CSVDLGTGRVEQYF. As DNA, the CDR3 is TGCAGCGTGGATCTGGGGACAGGGCGGGTCGAGCAGTACTTC.

The chain joins TRBV7-9 to TRBJ2-5; a possible D gene is TRBD2 (5 bases). This CDR3 region has 13 residues. Germline V gene sequence: CDR1 SEHNR, CDR2 FQNEAQ (reference sequence). Between the trimmed V and J ends, which lost 1 base and 3 bases, there was a span of 6 bases. CDR3 nucleotide sequence: TGTGCCAGCAGCTTAGACGGGAAAGAGACCCAGTACTTC. It yields the protein CASSLDGKETQYF.

This clonotype was observed a few times. This chain joins TRBV28 and TRBJ2-3; TRBD2 matches 13 bases. Germline V CDR1 and CDR2: MDHEN, SYDVKM. This CDR3 is built from 20 residues. The V and J ends lost 8 bases and 0 bases, in that order; junction bases with no gene match: 17. The CDR3 nucleotides read TGTGCCAGCGAAGGGGGGACTAGCGGGACTAGAGGGTTTAGCACAGATACGCAGTATTTT. It yields the protein CASEGGTSGTRGFSTDTQYF.

This clonotype was seen more than once but under ten times. The chain links TRBV20-1 to TRBJ2-3; a weak D match, TRBD2 (5 bases). Germline V gene lookup returns CDR1 DFQATT and CDR2 SNEGSKA (reference sequence). The germline V and J ends were trimmed by 2 bases and 0 bases, with 15 bases remaining between them. The length of the CDR3 is 16 residues. The CDR3, as DNA: TGCAGTGCTAGATCCAATGAAGCGGACAGCACAGATACGCAGTATTTT. It yields the protein CSARSNEADSTDTQYF.

This clonotype has more than one count but fewer than ten. This chain uses TRBV23-1 with TRBJ2-7; D ambiguous. TRBV23-1 falls under the ORF class, with uncertain function. The CDR3 covers 14 residues. V lost 2 bases to trimming and J lost 6 bases, with 14 bases between them. DNA for the CDR3: TGCGCCAGCAGTCAACCGGTAATACTTATCGAGCAGTACTTC. Translating it yields CASSQPVILIEQYF.

This sequence joins TRBV18 and TRBJ1-1; D is ambiguous. The CDR3 consists of 13 residues. Looked up from germline, CDR1 is KGHSH and CDR2 is LQKENI. V shed 3 bases and J shed 3 bases, with 8 bases lying between them. CDR3 bases: TGTGCCAGCTCACCCCGGTGGGACACTGAAGCTTTCTTT. It is translated as CASSPRWDTEAFF.

This clonotype was recorded at least ten times. The CDR3 DNA follows: TGTGCCAGCAGTTTATCAAGCCTAGCGGAGGGTTGGGTCTACGAGCAGTACTTC. It yields the protein CASSLSSLAEGWVYEQYF. This chain joins TRBV28 and TRBJ2-7; 7 bases match TRBD2. This CDR3 comprises 18 residues. Germline loops: CDR1 MDHEN, CDR2 SYDVKM. V dropped 1 base and J dropped 3; count of bases not matched to a gene: 15.

This clonotype occurred many times. This sequence joins TRBV7-9 and TRBJ2-1; 10 positions agree with TRBD2. The CDR3 loop spans 16 amino acids. Germline lookup yields CDR1 SEHNR and CDR2 FQNEAQ (reference sequence). With 4 bases clipped from V and 2 bases from J, the junction kept 5 bases outside the gene matches. CDR3 protein: CASSSRTSGPYNEQFF. The CDR3 DNA follows: TGTGCCAGCAGCTCCCGGACTAGCGGACCCTACAATGAGCAGTTCTTC.

The V call is TRBV11-1, the J call TRBJ2-1; 7 bases are shared with TRBD2. Per the germline V gene, CDR1 is SGHAT and CDR2 is FQDESV (reference sequence). Trimming took 5 bases from V and 2 from J; bases not matched to a gene: 15. CDR3 size: 18 residues. The CDR3 DNA reads TGTGCCAGCAGCGTAAGGGGCGACTCGGCGGGGGCCTACAATGAGCAGTTCTTC. This encodes CASSVRGDSAGAYNEQFF.

A few counts support this clonotype. The rearrangement links TRBV4-2 to TRBJ2-1; D might be TRBD1 or TRBD2, each matching 5 bases. The germline gives CDR1 LGHNA, CDR2 YNFKEQ. The CDR3 consists of 12 residues. The V and J ends lost 7 bases and 7 bases respectively, with 11 bases between them. The CDR3 bases are TGTGCCAGCAACGGGGCTAGTAATGAGCAGTTCTTC. Translation: CASNGASNEQFF.